A selection of T cell receptor beta chains follows, all from one sample in a study of T cells and copy number aberrations in small-cell lung cancer. Here immunoSEQ multiplex PCR was the method, and the copy in TCRdb shows in-frame clones only, minus some. This sample carries several thousand clones, roughly four fifths of them seen once, and the ten largest clones take 3.5% to 5.5%. Sequenced input: normal tissue next to the tumor. The receptors stem from a woman aged 45-65 years with small cell lung cancer. CDR3s include the opening cysteine and the closing phenylalanine or tryptophan. A D gene is named only where the DNA matches it firmly. Size is stated for part of the rows, as once, few or many counts, or as a class when the clone is expanded.

NA TRBJ2-5 TRBV28 TRBD1 CASSSTGTVPQETQYF TGTGCCAGCAGTTCCACCGGGACAGTACCACAAGAGACCCAGTACTTC
NA TRBJ2-2 TRBV9 TRBD2 CASSDSGTAAGELFF TGTGCCAGCAGCGACAGCGGGACCGCGGCCGGGGAGCTGTTTTTT
NA TRBJ2-5 TRBV9 NA CASSARVGGARETQYF TGTGCCAGCAGCGCTCGCGTTGGGGGCGCCCGGGAGACCCAGTACTTC
once TRBJ1-2 TRBV2 NA CASTRNQGLIYGYTF TGTGCCAGCACCCGAAACCAGGGCCTTATCTATGGCTACACCTTC
NA TRBJ2-7 TRBV6-1 NA CASSEFRSYEQYF TGTGCCAGCAGTGAATTTCGTTCCTACGAGCAGTACTTC
NA TRBJ2-1 TRBV19 TRBD2 CASRLTGLGYNEQFF TGTGCCAGTAGACTAACGGGACTAGGTTACAATGAGCAGTTCTTC
NA TRBJ2-5 TRBV7-9 NA CASSWGGEMATQYF TGTGCCAGCAGCTGGGGAGGAGAGATGGCGACCCAGTACTTC
once TRBJ1-2 TRBV27 NA CASSVNRVYGYTF TGTGCCAGCAGTGTCAACAGGGTCTATGGCTACACCTTC
NA TRBJ2-1 TRBV6-5 TRBD2 CASSYLVSGGRNEQFF TGTGCCAGCAGTTACTTGGTTTCGGGAGGTAGGAATGAGCAGTTCTTC
NA TRBJ2-5 TRBV14 TRBD2 CASSGTSGRRETQYF TGTGCCAGCAGCGGGACTAGCGGGAGAAGAGAGACCCAGTACTTC
NA TRBJ1-1 TRBV19 TRBD1 CASSMDREGTEAFF TGTGCCAGTAGTATGGACAGGGAGGGCACTGAAGCTTTCTTT
NA TRBJ1-3 TRBV27 NA CASSWAGTEGNTIYF TGTGCCAGCAGTTGGGCAGGAACGGAGGGAAACACCATATATTTT
NA TRBJ2-5 TRBV5-4 NA CASSLDGGGQETQYF TGTGCCAGCAGCTTGGACGGGGGCGGCCAAGAGACCCAGTACTTC
once TRBJ2-1 TRBV10-3 NA CAISGGHNEQFF TGTGCCATCAGTGGGGGCCACAATGAGCAGTTCTTC
NA TRBJ2-3 TRBV6-5 NA CASSRDLTDTQYF TGTGCCAGCAGCCGGGACCTCACAGATACGCAGTATTTT
NA TRBJ2-7 TRBV2 NA CASIRTIPGAGEQYF TGTGCCAGCATTCGGACTATCCCGGGAGCCGGCGAGCAGTACTTC
NA TRBJ2-1 TRBV19 TRBD2 CASSIPQLISGTHGHEQFF TGTGCCAGTAGTATTCCACAGCTTATTAGCGGGACTCACGGCCATGAGCAGTTCTTC
NA TRBJ2-1 TRBV7-9 NA CASGRDSSYNEQFF TGTGCCAGCGGGCGGGATAGCTCCTACAATGAGCAGTTCTTC
NA TRBJ2-3 TRBV30 TRBD2 CAWSKLAGVTDTQYF TGTGCCTGGAGTAAACTAGCGGGAGTTACAGATACGCAGTATTTT
NA TRBJ2-6 TRBV2 NA CASSSNRAGANVLTF TGTGCCAGCAGCTCCAACAGGGCTGGGGCCAACGTCCTGACTTTC
NA TRBJ2-3 TRBV19 NA CASSRGATDTQYF TGTGCCAGTAGTAGGGGTGCCACAGATACGCAGTATTTT
NA TRBJ2-7 TRBV30 TRBD2 CAWSVVLAGVGEQYF TGTGCCTGGAGTGTAGTATTAGCGGGAGTGGGCGAGCAGTACTTC
once TRBJ2-7 TRBV29-1 NA CSVAQTREPYEQYF TGCAGCGTTGCACAGACGAGGGAACCCTACGAGCAGTACTTC